These 14 T cell receptor beta chains were all obtained from the same sample, sequenced in a study of T cell repertoires in cytomegalovirus infection. No antigen has been identified for these receptors. TCRdb re-called the reads with MiXCR, one entry per CDR3 protein. This table holds fewer than 900,000 distinct CDR3 sequences, roughly 29% found once. The sequencing used cultured CD8+ T cells from PBMCs, collected from culture after CMV antigen stimulation. These receptors all stem from a human donor in good health (CMV status not recorded). Some clones in this sample may be carry-over from other donors' samples.

The chain joins TRBV11-1 to TRBJ2-1; D might be TRBD2 (6 bases). V was shortened by 5 bases and J by 6 bases, with 11 bases between the two germline ends. CDR3 size: 13 residues. Germline V gives CDR1 SGHAT, CDR2 FQDESV (reference sequence). The CDR3 is CASSHTSLNEQFF. As DNA, the CDR3 is TGTGCCAGCAGCCACACTAGCCTCAATGAGCAGTTCTTC.

The sample holds a few counts of this clonotype. This chain uses TRBV7-6 with TRBJ1-2, with D possibly matching TRBD1 (5 bases). The length of the CDR3 is 13 residues. Per the germline V gene, CDR1 is SGHVS and CDR2 is FNYEAQ. Deletions cut 5 bases from V and 5 bases from J, with 12 bases between. The CDR3 DNA follows: TGTGCCAGCAGCCCCCAGGGACCGTATGGCTACACCTTC. It translates to CASSPQGPYGYTF.

J is TRBJ2-4 and V is TRBV9; 8 positions match TRBD2. This CDR3 has 15 amino acids. The junction had 6 bases not matched to a gene; V was cut back by 0 bases and J by 7 bases. CDR1 SGDLS and CDR2 YYNGEE come from the germline V gene. This CDR3 is CASSVDGLAGNIQYF. The DNA for the CDR3 is TGTGCCAGCAGCGTAGACGGTTTAGCGGGGAACATTCAGTACTTC.

This clonotype was picked up one time. CDR3 region: CASREEVGTAATDTQYF. The CDR3 nucleotides are TGTGCCAGCAGAGAAGAAGTTGGGACAGCCGCCACAGATACGCAGTATTTT. V and J are TRBV5-3 and TRBJ2-3; 7 bases agree with TRBD1. TRBV5-3 is flagged as an ORF with uncertain function. The CDR3 spans 17 residues. V dropped 8 bases and J dropped 2; count of bases not matched to a gene: 17.

The chain employs TRBV28 and TRBJ2-3; TRBD2 aligns across 13 bases. Trimming took 4 bases from V and 6 from J; bases not matched to a gene: 10. The germline V gene encodes CDR1 MDHEN and CDR2 SYDVKM. The CDR3 is 17 residues long. DNA for the CDR3: TGTGCCAGCAGTTCCCCGCCCCAGGGACTAGCGGGGGATACGCAGTATTTT. Its translation is CASSSPPQGLAGDTQYF.

This clonotype has just a few counts. The rearrangement joins TRBV4-3 to TRBJ1-2; 9 nucleotides line up with TRBD1. The junction had 3 bases not matched to a gene; V was cut back by 2 bases and J by 2 bases. The CDR3 is 15 amino acids. Germline CDR1 reads LGHNA; CDR2 reads YSLEER. CDR3 region: CASSQNRGRNYGYTF. In DNA form, the CDR3 reads TGCGCCAGCAGCCAAAACAGGGGGCGCAACTATGGCTACACCTTC.

In this sample, this clonotype turned up a few times. The rearrangement links TRBV7-9 to TRBJ2-1; D uncertain. Trimming left V 0 bases short and J 9 bases short, with 12 bases between. Germline V gene data show CDR1 as SEHNR and CDR2 as FQNEAQ (reference sequence). The CDR3 consists of 14 residues. In nucleotides, the CDR3 is TGTGCCAGCAGCTTAGCGTTAACCGCCGGTGAGCAGTTCTTC. Translation: CASSLALTAGEQFF.

The chain recombines TRBV4-1 with TRBJ2-1, with 7 positions matching TRBD1. This CDR3 comprises 18 residues. J lost 0 bases, V lost 0 bases, and 8 bases had no gene match. Germline CDR1 and CDR2: MGHRA and YSYEKL. Here the CDR3 reads CASSQDQGESSSYNEQFF. In DNA, the CDR3 is TGCGCCAGCAGCCAAGATCAGGGGGAGAGCAGCTCCTACAATGAGCAGTTCTTC.

The gene calls are TRBV6-8 and TRBJ1-1, with TRBD1 as a possible D gene (5 bases). V was trimmed by 0 bases and J by 0 bases, leaving 14 bases between them. Germline assignment: CDR1 MNHGY and CDR2 SAAAGT. This CDR3 has 17 residues. The CDR3 DNA sequence: TGTGCCAGCAGTTACTCTGGGGGTCCTGGATTGAACACTGAAGCTTTCTTT. It specifies CASSYSGGPGLNTEAFF.

This clonotype showed up just a few times. The rearrangement joins TRBV27 to TRBJ1-5; no clear D. CDR3 length: 13 amino acids. Between the trimmed V and J ends, which lost 6 bases and 3 bases, there was a span of 9 bases. Germline V lookup: CDR1 MNHEY, CDR2 SMNVEV (reference sequence). The CDR3 sequence is CASRLYPNQPQHF. CDR3 coding DNA: TGTGCCAGCAGACTCTACCCCAATCAGCCCCAGCATTTT.

The gene calls are TRBV28 and TRBJ2-3; 7 nucleotides line up with TRBD2. V dropped 3 bases and J dropped 3; count of bases not matched to a gene: 6. The V gene's germline CDR1 is MDHEN and CDR2 SYDVKM. This CDR3 is 15 amino acids long. CDR3 amino acids: CASSFWAGETDTQYF. CDR3 sequence (DNA): TGTGCCAGCAGTTTCTGGGCGGGGGAGACAGATACGCAGTATTTT.

J is TRBJ2-1 and V is TRBV7-9; D may be TRBD1 (5 bases). Trimming pared 4 bases from V and 0 bases from J, leaving 10 bases between. The CDR3 covers 15 residues. CDR1 and CDR2 (germline): SEHNR, FQNEAQ (reference sequence). CDR3 sequence reads: CASSSLDTSYNEQFF. CDR3 sequence (DNA): TGTGCCAGCAGCTCGCTGGACACCTCCTACAATGAGCAGTTCTTC.

This rearrangement joins TRBV19 to TRBJ2-1; D ambiguous. The CDR3 is made up of 13 amino acids. The V gene lost 6 bases and the J gene lost 0 bases, with 6 bases spanning the gap. The germline gives CDR1 LNHDA, CDR2 SQIVND (reference sequence). CDR3 residues: CASRLGSYNEQFF. The CDR3 nucleotides are TGTGCCAGTAGGCTAGGCTCCTACAATGAGCAGTTCTTC.

The chain couples TRBV6-5 to TRBJ1-2; D remains ambiguous. CDR1 and CDR2 from the germline V gene are MNHEY and SVGAGI. The length of the CDR3 is 16 residues. The germline V and J ends were trimmed by 0 bases and 1 base, with 12 bases remaining between them. CDR3 sequence (DNA): TGTGCCAGCAGTTACTCATCCCCGGAGATTAACTATGGCTACACCTTC. Translated, it gives CASSYSSPEINYGYTF.